Each of the 25 T cell receptor beta chains below was sequenced from the same sample in a study of T cell clonotyping in hematopoietic cell transplantation. Produced via immunoSEQ multiplex PCR; TCRdb's table is partial and in-frame only. This sample has some 36,000 clones; around 95% occur once, and the top ten carry under 2%. Time point here: recipient sample about 28 days before transplant, after cytoreduction. The source was peripheral blood mononuclear cells, collected before stem cell transplant. These receptors came from a man in his forties with chronic myeloid leukemia. Some clones in this sample may be carry-over from other donors' samples.

The chain has TRBV30 and TRBJ2-6, with D tentatively TRBD2 (5 bases). Germline V gives CDR1 GTSNPN, CDR2 SVGIG (reference sequence). This CDR3 region has 17 residues. V shed 0 bases and J shed 4 bases, with 16 bases lying between them. The CDR3 sequence: CAWSVQMSAAGANVLTF. As DNA, the CDR3 is TGTGCCTGGAGTGTACAGATGTCAGCGGCCGGGGCCAACGTCCTGACTTTC.

The rearrangement uses TRBV5-1 and TRBJ2-5; 9 positions match TRBD1. V lost 6 bases to trimming and J lost 4 bases; unmatched junction nucleotides: 13. The germline V gene has CDR1 SGHRS and CDR2 YFSETQ. The CDR3 contains 16 residues. CDR3 DNA sequence: TGCGCCAGCACGACAGGGGGGAGAGGAAAAAGAGAGACCCAGTACTTC. Translating gives CASTTGGRGKRETQYF.

This sequence joins TRBV11-2 and TRBJ1-2; 9 bases are a match to TRBD1. In germline, CDR1 is SGHAT, CDR2 FQNNGV. This CDR3 has 16 amino acids. The junction had 8 bases not matched to a gene; V was cut back by 5 bases and J by 1 base. CDR3 loop: CASSPGTGLDNYGYTF. The CDR3 coding sequence is TGTGCCAGCAGCCCGGGGACAGGGTTAGATAACTATGGCTACACCTTC.

The gene calls are TRBV19 and TRBJ1-1; D may be TRBD1 (5 bases). With 3 bases removed from V and 9 bases from J, the gap between germline ends came to 11 bases. The germline V gene encodes CDR1 LNHDA and CDR2 SQIVND (reference sequence). The CDR3 consists of 12 residues. CDR3 sequence: CASSIQGGQAFF. CDR3 in DNA: TGTGCCAGTAGTATTCAGGGAGGCCAAGCTTTCTTT.

The chain couples TRBV21-1 to TRBJ1-4. TRBV21-1 is shown as a pseudogene. The CDR3 is 20 amino acids. The DNA of the CDR3 is TGTGCCAGCAGCCTTTCTCTGGCTCTTATTGACGGGGCCTTTAATGAAAAACTGTTTTTT. It specifies CASSLSLALIDGAFNEKLFF.

The chain employs TRBV30 and TRBJ2-1; perhaps TRBD1 as D (7 bases). The germline V gene has CDR1 GTSNPN and CDR2 SVGIG (reference sequence). Trimming removed 3 bases at V and 2 bases at J, with 11 bases between. The CDR3 spans 14 residues. In nucleotides, the CDR3 is TGTGCCTGGAGGGACAGGAGGGCCTACAATGAGCAGTTCTTC. This sequence encodes CAWRDRRAYNEQFF.

The chain uses TRBV7-8 and TRBJ1-6; D not certain. V was shortened by 5 bases and J by 14 bases, with 19 bases between the two germline ends. This CDR3 has 14 residues. CDR1 and CDR2 from the germline V gene are SGHVS and FQNEAQ. CDR3 DNA: TGTGCCAGCAGCCAAGGCGGGTCAAGTACGGCCCTCCACTTT. This codes for CASSQGGSSTALHF.

The rearrangement links TRBV11-1 to TRBJ1-1; tentatively, D is TRBD1 (5 bases). This CDR3 has 14 residues. Germline assignment: CDR1 SGHAT and CDR2 FQDESV (reference sequence). V was trimmed by 1 base and J by 4 bases, leaving 10 bases between them. CDR3 residues: CASSLGGHLTEAFF. The CDR3, as DNA: TGTGCCAGCAGCTTAGGGGGCCATCTCACTGAAGCTTTCTTT.

The CDR3, as DNA: TGTGCCTGGAGTGCCAGACAGGGTAACTATGGCTACACCTTC. It yields the protein CAWSARQGNYGYTF. The chain couples TRBV30 to TRBJ1-2, with 7 positions matching TRBD1. CDR1 and CDR2 from the germline V gene are GTSNPN and SVGIG (reference sequence). The CDR3 is made up of 14 amino acids. V was clipped by 1 base and J by 1 base; unmatched bases: 3.

V is TRBV9 and J is TRBJ1-6; D not certain. Trimming removed 3 bases at V and 7 bases at J, with 14 bases between. The CDR3 loop spans 15 amino acids. The germline gives CDR1 SGDLS, CDR2 YYNGEE. CDR3: CASSAPPAGNSPLHF. The DNA of the CDR3 is TGTGCCAGCAGCGCCCCCCCCGCGGGGAATTCACCCCTCCACTTT.

V gene TRBV19 combines with J gene TRBJ1-5; 9 nucleotides match TRBD1. From germline, CDR1 is LNHDA and CDR2 SQIVND (reference sequence). This CDR3 contains 17 residues. With 5 bases clipped from V and 3 bases from J, the junction kept 11 bases outside the gene matches. The CDR3 sequence: CASSSQEGQGYNQPQHF. The CDR3 region has the DNA TGTGCCAGTAGTTCTCAAGAGGGACAGGGTTACAATCAGCCCCAGCATTTT.

The chain has TRBV5-1 and TRBJ2-2; possible D gene TRBD1, 6 bases. The V and J ends lost 2 bases and 5 bases respectively, with 10 bases between them. CDR3 size: 14 residues. Per the germline V gene, CDR1 is SGHRS and CDR2 is YFSETQ. The CDR3 nucleotides read TGCGCCAGCAGCTTCGGACAGCCTACCGGGGAGCTGTTTTTT. Translating gives CASSFGQPTGELFF.

The chain couples TRBV7-9 to TRBJ1-1; D is unclear. The CDR3 length is 15 residues. Germline assignment: CDR1 SEHNR and CDR2 FQNEAQ (reference sequence). The V end was cut by 5 bases, the J end by 0 bases, with 13 bases between. The CDR3 DNA reads TGTGCCAGCAGCCCACTGTATCCCCTGAACACTGAAGCTTTCTTT. Translating it yields CASSPLYPLNTEAFF. Supplemented by reference TRBV7-9 and TRBJ1-1, the full variable domain reads DTGVSQNPRHKITKRGQNVTFRCDPISEHNRLYWYRQTLGQGPEFLTYFQNEAQLEKSRLLSDRFSAERPKGSFSTLEIQRTEQGDSAMYLCASSPLYPLNTEAFFGQGTRLTVV.

The CDR3, as DNA: TGTGCCAGCAGCTCTAGCCGGGACTCCTGGGAGACCCAGTACTTC. Amino acids: CASSSSRDSWETQYF. The J gene is TRBJ2-5, the V gene TRBV11-1; possibly TRBD2 for D (6 bases). V was trimmed by 4 bases and J by 5 bases, leaving 17 bases between them. CDR3 length: 15 amino acids. Germline values: CDR1 SGHAT, CDR2 FQDESV (reference sequence).

Only one count was recorded for this clone. This chain joins TRBV5-4 and TRBJ2-7; TRBD2 might be the D (7 bases). V was trimmed by 5 bases and J by 0 bases, leaving 12 bases between them. Germline CDR1 and CDR2: SGHNT and YYREEE (reference sequence). The CDR3 spans 14 residues. The CDR3 DNA reads TGTGCCAGCAGACCGGGGGGCCCCTCCTACGAGCAGTACTTC. Translating it yields CASRPGGPSYEQYF.

This chain links TRBV4-3 with TRBJ2-1, with D possibly being TRBD1 or TRBD2 (6 bases each). V lost 5 bases, J lost 2 bases, and 13 bases lay in between. This CDR3 region has 15 residues. Germline CDR1 LGHNA, CDR2 YSLEER. CDR3 sequence: CASSVRGAPYNEQFF. CDR3 DNA sequence: TGCGCCAGCAGCGTAAGGGGGGCCCCCTACAATGAGCAGTTCTTC.

The V call is TRBV28, the J call TRBJ1-5; D call uncertain. The germline gives CDR1 MDHEN, CDR2 SYDVKM. CDR3 length equals 12 residues. Between the trimmed V and J ends, which lost 5 bases and 4 bases, there was a span of 6 bases. The CDR3 spells CASSQVNQPQHF. CDR3 bases: TGTGCCAGCAGTCAGGTAAATCAGCCCCAGCATTTT.

The CDR3 DNA sequence: TGTGCCAGCAGCTTCGAGGGGGGTCAGCCCCAGCATTTT. Its protein product is CASSFEGGQPQHF. This chain links TRBV7-2 with TRBJ1-5; weak D call: TRBD1 (6 bases). Trimming cost V 3 bases and J 6 bases, with 9 bases left between them. This CDR3 contains 13 residues. Germline CDR1 reads SGHTA; CDR2 reads FQGNSA.

The rearrangement links TRBV18 to TRBJ1-1; the match to TRBD1 covers 7 bases. V lost 0 bases and J lost 6; bases outside the gene matches: 4. The germline gives CDR1 KGHSH, CDR2 LQKENI. This CDR3 comprises 14 residues. CDR3 sequence: CASSPPTGHAEAFF. The CDR3 DNA reads TGTGCCAGCTCACCACCGACAGGGCACGCTGAAGCTTTCTTT.

The rearrangement joins TRBV30 to TRBJ1-5; D remains unclear. Per the germline V gene, CDR1 is GTSNPN and CDR2 is SVGIG (reference sequence). CDR3 length equals 13 residues. V lost 2 bases and J lost 3, with 8 bases in between. For the CDR3, the DNA is TGTGCCTGGAGTACGGAGAACAATCAGCCCCAGCATTTT. This codes for CAWSTENNQPQHF.

V is TRBV2 and J is TRBJ2-2; 9 positions match TRBD2. This CDR3 comprises 19 residues. Germline V CDR1 and CDR2: SNHLY, FYNNEI. J gave up 2 bases and V 2 bases, and 12 bases lay outside the gene matches. Here the CDR3 DNA reads TGTGCCAGCAGTGAAAGGGGGGCTAGCGGGGTCTTAAACACCGGGGAGCTGTTTTTT. Amino acid sequence: CASSERGASGVLNTGELFF.

The CDR3 is CATLDRMMNTEAFF. The CDR3 DNA reads TGTGCCACCTTGGACAGAATGATGAACACTGAAGCTTTCTTT. The chain joins TRBV19 to TRBJ1-1; a weak D match, TRBD1 (6 bases). The CDR3 covers 14 residues. The germline V gene has CDR1 LNHDA and CDR2 SQIVND (reference sequence). V lost 10 bases and J lost 0, with 15 bases in between.

This rearrangement joins TRBV7-9 to TRBJ2-1, with TRBD1 matching 7 bases. After removal of 3 bases from V and 9 bases from J, the junction contained 8 bases not matched to a gene. The CDR3 runs to 14 residues. CDR1 is SEHNR and CDR2 is FQNEAQ in the germline V gene (reference sequence). This CDR3 reads CASSFTQGTGEQFF. The CDR3 coding sequence is TGTGCCAGCAGCTTTACACAGGGGACCGGTGAGCAGTTCTTC.

This clone was counted a single time. The chain links TRBV9 to TRBJ1-5; no definite D call. This CDR3 is 15 amino acids long. Germline-derived CDR1 and CDR2 are SGDLS and YYNGEE. Trimming pared 0 bases from V and 0 bases from J, leaving 7 bases between. The CDR3 is CASSVGSASNQPQHF. CDR3 DNA: TGTGCCAGCAGCGTAGGTTCGGCTAGCAATCAGCCCCAGCATTTT.

The V gene is TRBV7-9, the J gene TRBJ2-5; D remains ambiguous. The CDR3 is 15 residues long. Germline V gene lookup returns CDR1 SEHNR and CDR2 FQNEAQ (reference sequence). Trimming cost V 2 bases and J 4 bases, with 14 bases left between them. The CDR3 bases are TGTGCCAGCAGCTTAAATGGGTTGGCGCGAGAGACCCAGTACTTC. Protein: CASSLNGLARETQYF.